The clone carrying this T cell receptor (beta chain) was found once. The data were taken from a study of blood T cell repertoires in COVID-19. Study-wide background: Donors in the United States, Italy and Spain gave samples during acute or convalescent COVID-19.

The germline gives CDR1 LGHNT, CDR2 FRNRAP. J lost 4 bases, V lost 5 bases, and 3 bases had no gene match. The CDR3 length is 13 residues. Repertoires were generated with immunoSEQ multiplex PCR, while TCRdb's copy carries only in-frame clones and drops some. The sample consists of about 250,000 clones, over 80% of them appearing once. This TCR was recovered from a human donor in a cohort sampled during active COVID-19. V and J are TRBV12-5 and TRBJ2-7, with 9 bases fitting TRBD1. The source material was peripheral blood. This chain's CDR3 is CASGGQGRYEQYF. The CDR3 DNA follows: TGTGCTAGTGGTGGACAGGGGAGGTACGAGCAGTACTTC. The entire variable domain, with the rest obtained from reference TRBV12-5 and TRBJ2-7, is as follows: DARVTQTPRHKVTEMGQEVTMRCQPILGHNTVFWYRQTMMQGLELLAYFRNRAPLDDSGMPKDRFSAEMPDATLATLKIQPSEPRDSAVYFCASGGQGRYEQYFGPGTRLTVT.